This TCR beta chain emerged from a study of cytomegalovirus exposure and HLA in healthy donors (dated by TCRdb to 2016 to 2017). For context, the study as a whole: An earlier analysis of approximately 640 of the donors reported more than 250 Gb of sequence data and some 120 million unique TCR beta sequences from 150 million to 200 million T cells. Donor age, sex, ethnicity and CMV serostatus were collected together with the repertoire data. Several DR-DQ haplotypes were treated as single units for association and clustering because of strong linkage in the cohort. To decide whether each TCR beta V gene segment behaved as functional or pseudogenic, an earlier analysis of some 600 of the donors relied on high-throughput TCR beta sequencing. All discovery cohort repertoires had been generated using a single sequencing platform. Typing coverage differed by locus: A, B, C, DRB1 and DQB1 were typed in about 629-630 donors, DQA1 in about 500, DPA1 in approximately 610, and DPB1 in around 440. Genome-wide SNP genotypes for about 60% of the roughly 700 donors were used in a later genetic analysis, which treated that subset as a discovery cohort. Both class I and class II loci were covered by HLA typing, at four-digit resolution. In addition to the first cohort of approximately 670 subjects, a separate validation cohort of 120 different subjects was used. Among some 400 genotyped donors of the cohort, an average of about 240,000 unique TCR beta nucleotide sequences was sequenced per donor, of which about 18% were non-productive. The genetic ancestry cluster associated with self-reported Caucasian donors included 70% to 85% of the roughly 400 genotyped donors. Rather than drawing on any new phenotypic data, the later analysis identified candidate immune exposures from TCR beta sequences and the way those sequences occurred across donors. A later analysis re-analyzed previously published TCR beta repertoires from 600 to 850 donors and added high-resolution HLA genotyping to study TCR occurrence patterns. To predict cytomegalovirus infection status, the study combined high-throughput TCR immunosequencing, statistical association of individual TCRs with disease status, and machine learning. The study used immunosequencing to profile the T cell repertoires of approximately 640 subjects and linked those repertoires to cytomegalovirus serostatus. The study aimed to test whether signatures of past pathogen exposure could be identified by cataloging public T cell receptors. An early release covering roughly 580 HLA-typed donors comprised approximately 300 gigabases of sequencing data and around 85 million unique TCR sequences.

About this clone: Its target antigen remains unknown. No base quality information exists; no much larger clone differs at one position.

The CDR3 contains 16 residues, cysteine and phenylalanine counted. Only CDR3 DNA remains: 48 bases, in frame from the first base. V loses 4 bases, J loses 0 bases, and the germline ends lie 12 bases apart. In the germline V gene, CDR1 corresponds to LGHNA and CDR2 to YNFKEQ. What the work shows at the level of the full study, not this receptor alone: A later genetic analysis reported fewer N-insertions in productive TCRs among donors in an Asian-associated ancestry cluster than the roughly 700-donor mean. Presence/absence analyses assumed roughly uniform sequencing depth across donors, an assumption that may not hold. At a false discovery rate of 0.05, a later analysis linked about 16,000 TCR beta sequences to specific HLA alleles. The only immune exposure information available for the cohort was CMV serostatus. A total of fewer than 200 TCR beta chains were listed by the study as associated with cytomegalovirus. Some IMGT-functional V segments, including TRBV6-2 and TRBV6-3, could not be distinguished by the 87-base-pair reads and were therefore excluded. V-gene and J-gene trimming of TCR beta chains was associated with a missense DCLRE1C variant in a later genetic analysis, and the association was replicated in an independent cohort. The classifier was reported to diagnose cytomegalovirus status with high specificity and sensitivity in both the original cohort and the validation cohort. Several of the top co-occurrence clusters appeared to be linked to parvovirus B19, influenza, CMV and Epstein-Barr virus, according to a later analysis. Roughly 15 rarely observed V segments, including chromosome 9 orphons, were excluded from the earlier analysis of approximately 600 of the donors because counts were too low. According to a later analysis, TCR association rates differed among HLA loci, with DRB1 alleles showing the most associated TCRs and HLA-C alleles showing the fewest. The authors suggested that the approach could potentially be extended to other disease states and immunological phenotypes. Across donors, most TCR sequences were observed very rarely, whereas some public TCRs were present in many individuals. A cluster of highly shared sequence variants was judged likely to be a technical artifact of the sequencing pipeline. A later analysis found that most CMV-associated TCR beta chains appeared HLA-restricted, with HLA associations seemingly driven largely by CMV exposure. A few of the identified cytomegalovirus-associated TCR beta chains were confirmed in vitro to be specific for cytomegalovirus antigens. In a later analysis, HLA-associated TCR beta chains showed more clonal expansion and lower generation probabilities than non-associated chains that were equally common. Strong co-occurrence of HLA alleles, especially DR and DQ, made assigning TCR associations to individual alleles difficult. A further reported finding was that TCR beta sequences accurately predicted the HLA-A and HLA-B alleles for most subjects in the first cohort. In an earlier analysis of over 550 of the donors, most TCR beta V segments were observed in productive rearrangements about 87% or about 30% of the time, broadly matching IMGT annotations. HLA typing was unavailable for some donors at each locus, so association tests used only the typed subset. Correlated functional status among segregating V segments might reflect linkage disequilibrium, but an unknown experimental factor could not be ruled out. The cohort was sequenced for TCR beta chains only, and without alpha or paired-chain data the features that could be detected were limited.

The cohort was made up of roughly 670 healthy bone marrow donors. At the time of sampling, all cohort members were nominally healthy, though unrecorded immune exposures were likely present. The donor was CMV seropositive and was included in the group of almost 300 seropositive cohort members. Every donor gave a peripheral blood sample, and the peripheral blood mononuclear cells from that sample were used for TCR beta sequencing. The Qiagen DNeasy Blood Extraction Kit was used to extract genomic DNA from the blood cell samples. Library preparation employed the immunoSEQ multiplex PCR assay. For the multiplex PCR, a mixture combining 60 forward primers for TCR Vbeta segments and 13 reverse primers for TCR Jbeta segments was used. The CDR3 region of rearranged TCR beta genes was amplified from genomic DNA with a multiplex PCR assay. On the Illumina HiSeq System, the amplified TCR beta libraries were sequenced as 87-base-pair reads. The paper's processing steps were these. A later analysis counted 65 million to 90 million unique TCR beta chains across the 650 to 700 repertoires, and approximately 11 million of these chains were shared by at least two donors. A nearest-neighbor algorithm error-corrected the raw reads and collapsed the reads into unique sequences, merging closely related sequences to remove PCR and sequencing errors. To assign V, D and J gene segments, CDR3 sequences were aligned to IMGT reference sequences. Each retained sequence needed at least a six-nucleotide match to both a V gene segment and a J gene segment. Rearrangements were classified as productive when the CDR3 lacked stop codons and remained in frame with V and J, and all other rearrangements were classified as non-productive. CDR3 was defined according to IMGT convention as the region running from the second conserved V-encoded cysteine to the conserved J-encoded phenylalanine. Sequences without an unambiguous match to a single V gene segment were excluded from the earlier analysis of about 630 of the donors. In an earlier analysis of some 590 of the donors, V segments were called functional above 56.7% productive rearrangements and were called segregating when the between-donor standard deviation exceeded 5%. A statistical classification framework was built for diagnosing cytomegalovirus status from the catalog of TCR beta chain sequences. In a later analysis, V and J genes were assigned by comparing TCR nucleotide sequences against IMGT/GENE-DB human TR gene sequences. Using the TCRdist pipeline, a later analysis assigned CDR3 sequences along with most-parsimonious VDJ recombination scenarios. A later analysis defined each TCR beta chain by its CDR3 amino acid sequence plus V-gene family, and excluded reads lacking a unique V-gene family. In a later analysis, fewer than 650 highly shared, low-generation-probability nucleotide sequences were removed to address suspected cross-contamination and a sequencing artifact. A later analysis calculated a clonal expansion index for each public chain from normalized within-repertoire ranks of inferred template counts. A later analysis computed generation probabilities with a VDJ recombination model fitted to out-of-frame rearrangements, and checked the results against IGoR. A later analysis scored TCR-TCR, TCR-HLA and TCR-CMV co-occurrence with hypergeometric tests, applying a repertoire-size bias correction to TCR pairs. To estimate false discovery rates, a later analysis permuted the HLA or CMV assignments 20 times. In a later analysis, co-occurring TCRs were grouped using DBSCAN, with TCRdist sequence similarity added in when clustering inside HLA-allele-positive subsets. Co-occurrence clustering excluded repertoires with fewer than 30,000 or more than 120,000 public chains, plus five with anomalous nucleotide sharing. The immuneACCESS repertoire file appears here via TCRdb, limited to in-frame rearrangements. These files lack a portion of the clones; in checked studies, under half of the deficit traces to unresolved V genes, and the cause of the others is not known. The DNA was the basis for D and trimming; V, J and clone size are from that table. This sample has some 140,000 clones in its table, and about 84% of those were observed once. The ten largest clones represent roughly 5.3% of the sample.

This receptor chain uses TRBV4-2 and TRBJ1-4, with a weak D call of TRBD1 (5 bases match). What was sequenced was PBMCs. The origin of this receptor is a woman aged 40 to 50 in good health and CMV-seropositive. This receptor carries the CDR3 CASSPEQVATNEKLFF. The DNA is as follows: TGTGCCAGCAGCCCAGAACAGGTCGCAACTAATGAAAAACTGTTTTTT.